Detailed here is one TCR beta chain. Its antigen has not been determined. The sample holds no much larger clone one base away, and base qualities are not on file. This entry is derived from a study of T cells in Graves' hyperthyroidism and ophthalmopathy (dated by TCRdb to the late 2010s). Study-level background: TCR V-J signatures able to tell the groups apart were searched for in a discovery cohort of approximately 95 patients, of whom 43 had Graves' ophthalmopathy and 57 had stable Graves' hyperthyroidism. In addition, the study compared T-cell repertoires in thyroid tissue and in blood from roughly 6 Graves' hyperthyroidism patients. The paper describes TCR Vbeta CDR3 sequencing of around 130 peripheral blood samples, made up of 43 ophthalmopathy patients, around 78 hyperthyroidism patients and 17 progressor patients. The 75 to 100 discovery patients were randomly split 7:3 into training and test sets. Once sampling was done, hyperthyroidism patients were given methimazole at a starting dose of 30 mg daily, whereas ophthalmopathy patients were given high-dose intravenous methylprednisolone. Prospective prediction of ophthalmopathy was tested in an independent validation cohort consisting of 18 to 20 hyperthyroidism patients and more than 15 patients who later progressed to ophthalmopathy.

TCR beta CDR3 regions were amplified from RNA transcripts. A first-round RT-PCR of the TCR CDR3 used the HTBI primer set with the Qiagen OneStep RT-PCR kit. Libraries were constructed in a second round of multiplex PCR, after which size selection and purification were carried out. The libraries were sequenced on an Illumina HiSeq2000 using paired-end 100 bp reads. The authors' pipeline ran thus. SOAPnuke was used to process the raw data, with reads discarded if the reads contained adapters or uncalled bases, had a mean Phred below 15, or lacked an exact constant-primer or identifier match. High-quality paired reads were merged with COPE v1.2.5, and unique nucleotide sequences were defined as clonotypes. Clonotypes were aligned to IMGT TRBV, TRBD and TRBJ reference segments using MiTCR v1.1. Only V-J combinations with frequency above 0.0001, covering about 99% of repertoires, were analysed. The TCS score was defined as the ratio of F50 (clonal expansion) to E x V (chaos), calculated using BLOSUM62-based TCRdist between CDR3 peptides within each V-J. Welch's t-statistics and random forest reduced roughly 500 V-J features to roughly 13, which were used in a naive Bayes classifier (R e1071). The similarity between thyroid and blood repertoires was quantified using the Morisita-Horn index. TCRdb's own reprocessing of the public reads used fastp at Q25 and MiXCR and kept productive beta chains. CDR3 protein sequences are deduplicated, and each keeps its most common genes and DNA. TCRdb, not the authors, supplied the V and J calls. Present in this sample are a few hundred thousand distinct CDR3 sequences, approximately 44% of which were seen just once. 15% to 20% of the sample goes to the ten largest clones.

Points the paper makes about the study in general: In validation, progression to ophthalmopathy was predicted by the model with 70.59% sensitivity and about 72% specificity, a median of around 6.5 months before onset. Ophthalmopathy was separated from stable hyperthyroidism by a 13 V-J signature model, with 85% to 90% sensitivity and roughly 81% specificity obtained in cross-validation and 80%/75% obtained in testing. No statistical method was used to fix the sample size in advance, and group allocation was not hidden from the investigators. Blood samples also contained most of the expanded thyroid clonotypes (frequency above 0.001), which suggests that blood repertoires may reflect thyroid immune responses.

Any patient with an uncontrolled infection, another autoimmune disease, pregnancy or lactation was excluded. Diagnoses were based on clinical symptoms, serum thyroxine and TRAb, thyroid ultrasound and orbital computed tomography. Total RNA was extracted with Trizol reagent, and quality was checked on an Agilent 2100 Bioanalyzer. The CDR3 starts with the cysteine, ends with the phenylalanine, and has 16 residues. Only the CDR3 DNA stays, 48 bases, in frame from base 1. Taken from the germline V gene (reference sequence), the CDR1 and CDR2 loops are DFQATT and SNEGSKA. V loses 3 bases of germline sequence and J loses 5 bases, and the interval between the two ends is 19 bases.

This clonotype was sampled from an adult woman with Graves' disease, either hyperthyroidism or ophthalmopathy (not recorded which). The specimen was peripheral blood or thyroid tissue (not recorded which). The chain couples TRBV20-1 to TRBJ1-4; TRBD1 might be the D gene, on 5 matching bases. The CDR3 is CSARKGGGDVNEKLFF. The sequence in DNA is TGCAGTGCTAGGAAGGGCGGGGGAGACGTCAATGAAAAACTGTTTTTT.